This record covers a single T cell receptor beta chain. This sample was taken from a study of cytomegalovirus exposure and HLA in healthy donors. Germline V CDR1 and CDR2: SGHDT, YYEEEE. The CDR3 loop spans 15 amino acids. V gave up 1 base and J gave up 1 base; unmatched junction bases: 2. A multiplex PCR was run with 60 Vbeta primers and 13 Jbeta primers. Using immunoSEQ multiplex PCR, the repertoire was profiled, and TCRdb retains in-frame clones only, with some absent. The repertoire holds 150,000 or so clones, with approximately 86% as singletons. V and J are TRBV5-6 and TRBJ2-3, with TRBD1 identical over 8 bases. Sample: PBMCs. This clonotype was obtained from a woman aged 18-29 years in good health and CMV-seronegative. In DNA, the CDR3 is TGTGCCAGCAGCTTGTCGACAGGGGGCACAGATACGCAGTATTTT. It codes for CASSLSTGGTDTQYF.